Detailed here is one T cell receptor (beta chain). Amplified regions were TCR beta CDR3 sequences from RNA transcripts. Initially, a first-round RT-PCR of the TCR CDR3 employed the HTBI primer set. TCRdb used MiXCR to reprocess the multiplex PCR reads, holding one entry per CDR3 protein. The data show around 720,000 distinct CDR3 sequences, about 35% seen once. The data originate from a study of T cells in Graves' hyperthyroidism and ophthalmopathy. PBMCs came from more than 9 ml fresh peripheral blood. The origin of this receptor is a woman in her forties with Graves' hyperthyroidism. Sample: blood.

The DNA of the CDR3 is TGTGCCATCAGTTCAGTGACAGGGGTCGCTGGGGCCAACGTCCTGACTTTC. Translated: CAISSVTGVAGANVLTF. V and J are TRBV10-3 and TRBJ2-6, with 8 bases lining up with TRBD1. The V segment lost 5 bases and the J segment 2 bases; nucleotides outside the gene matches: 8. Per the germline V gene, CDR1 is ENHRY and CDR2 is SYGVKD. The CDR3 has 17 amino acids.